This T cell receptor beta chain was sequenced in a study of technical replicates of blood from several donors. The repertoire was sequenced with immunoSEQ multiplex PCR; TCRdb's copy has only in-frame clones and lacks some. The sample lists 75,000 to 90,000 clones, just over 90% occurring once. This CDR3 spans 13 amino acids. V was pared by 4 bases and J by 6 bases, with 12 bases between. Germline V gene sequence: CDR1 MNHNS, CDR2 SASEGT. Sequenced material: T cells isolated from PBMCs. The genes are TRBV6-1 and TRBJ1-2; possible D gene TRBD1, 6 bases. This TCR was sampled from a human donor in good health. The DNA for the CDR3 is TGTGCCAGCAGTGCGACAGGCCAGGATGGCTACACCTTC. This encodes CASSATGQDGYTF.